Presented here are 21 T cell receptor beta chains from one specimen sequenced in a study of glioma-infiltrating T cells. Using RNA template, CDR3s of TCR alpha and beta were amplified with iRepertoire arm-PCR. TCRdb passed the multiplex PCR reads through MiXCR, listing each CDR3 protein once. The sample consists of 300,000 to 400,000 distinct CDR3 sequences, roughly two fifths of them appearing once. The sample was glioma tissue, nonneoplastic brain tissue, or PBMCs (not recorded which). The receptors here all came from a human donor with low-grade glioma or glioblastoma, undergoing nonglioma brain surgery, or in good health (not recorded which).

The rearrangement links TRBV20-1 to TRBJ2-7; 7 bases fit TRBD1. V dropped 4 bases and J dropped 7; count of bases not matched to a gene: 10. CDR1 DFQATT and CDR2 SNEGSKA come from the germline V gene (reference sequence). The CDR3 runs 13 residues. As DNA, the CDR3 is TGCAGTGCTAACTGGGACAGCCGAGTGGAGCAGTACTTC. Translated, it gives CSANWDSRVEQYF.

V usage is TRBV4-1 and J usage is TRBJ1-5, with 9 bases aligning to TRBD1. Germline loops: CDR1 MGHRA, CDR2 YSYEKL. The CDR3 has 17 residues. Losses at the gene ends were 3 bases for V and 7 bases for J; bases not matched to a gene: 13. As DNA, the CDR3 is TGCGCCAGCAGCCACCCCTCCGGGACAGGGAGCGAGCAGCCCCAGCATTTT. Translating it yields CASSHPSGTGSEQPQHF.

This clonotype was seen a handful of times. The chain uses TRBV5-1 and TRBJ2-1; tentatively, D is TRBD1 or TRBD2 (5 bases each). The V gene lost 4 bases and the J gene lost 5 bases, with 13 bases spanning the gap. CDR1 and CDR2 (germline): SGHRS, YFSETQ. This CDR3 is built from 14 residues. CDR3 amino acids: CASSVGTVNNEQFF. The DNA of the CDR3 is TGCGCCAGCAGCGTCGGGACGGTGAACAATGAGCAGTTCTTC. Full variable domain (missing parts from reference TRBV5-1 and TRBJ2-1): KAGVTQTPRYLIKTRGQQVTLSCSPISGHRSVSWYQQTPGQGLQFLFEYFSETQRNKGNFPGRFSGRQFSNSRSEMNVSTLELGDSALYLCASSVGTVNNEQFFGPGTRLTVL.

Concerning this clonotype itself: Its ends do not fully match the called genes, so a read error is possible. The chain recombines TRBV13 with TRBJ2-1, with D uncertain. CDR3 length: 14 residues. Per the germline V gene, CDR1 is PRHDT and CDR2 is FYEKMQ (reference sequence). The CDR3 DNA reads as TGTGCCAGCAACTTAGGTGGAGACAACAATGAGCAGTTCTTC. This sequence encodes CASNLGGDNNEQFF.

In regard to this clonotype: A much larger clonotype is one base distant, so this may be a read error. The chain recombines TRBV27 with TRBJ1-2, with TRBD1 identical over 9 bases. The germline CDR1 and CDR2 sequences are MNHEY and SMNVEV (reference sequence). The CDR3 spans 15 residues. V lost 7 bases, J lost 6 bases, and 12 bases stayed unmatched. In DNA, the CDR3 is TGTGCCAGCATCCGCTCGGTGGGACAGGGACATGGCTACACCTTC. It is translated as CASIRSVGQGHGYTF.

This chain links TRBV27 with TRBJ2-5; D perhaps matches TRBD2 (6 bases). Trimming shortened V by 6 bases and J by 0 bases, and 17 bases separated the two germline ends. The germline V gene has CDR1 MNHEY and CDR2 SMNVEV (reference sequence). This CDR3 contains 16 residues. For the CDR3, the DNA is TGTGCCAGCAGCCCACCTGCGGGGCAGGACCAAGAGACCCAGTACTTC. This gives the protein CASSPPAGQDQETQYF.

This clonotype was counted many times. This chain connects TRBV7-2 to TRBJ2-7, with 10 bases aligning to TRBD1. Germline lookup yields CDR1 SGHTA and CDR2 FQGNSA. The CDR3 runs 14 residues. V was clipped by 3 bases and J by 6 bases; unmatched bases: 5. The CDR3 nucleotides are TGTGCCAGCAGCTTCCGGGACAGGGGTCTCGAGCAGTACTTC. Translated, it gives CASSFRDRGLEQYF.

Note on this clonotype: A much larger clone lies one base from this, so it may be a read error. This chain joins TRBV27 and TRBJ1-1, with 7 positions matching TRBD1. This CDR3 comprises 15 residues. With 5 bases clipped from V and 1 base from J, the junction kept 7 bases outside the gene matches. In germline, CDR1 is MNHEY, CDR2 SMNVEV (reference sequence). CDR3: CASSIWGQRNTEAFF. The CDR3 nucleotides read TGTGCCAGCAGTATATGGGGACAGAGGAACACTGAAGCTTTCTTT.

A few counts support this clonotype. V gene TRBV20-1 combines with J gene TRBJ1-1, with 8 bases identical to TRBD1. The V segment lost 6 bases and the J segment 5 bases; nucleotides outside the gene matches: 8. This CDR3 spans 13 amino acids. From germline, CDR1 is DFQATT and CDR2 SNEGSKA (reference sequence). CDR3 sequence (DNA): TGCAGTGCCGGGAGGACAGGGCGTACTGAAGCTTTCTTT. Its translation: CSAGRTGRTEAFF.

A word on this clonotype: A much larger clone is a single base away; this may be a read error. The rearrangement uses TRBV6-5 and TRBJ2-1, with D possibly matching TRBD2 (5 bases). The germline gives CDR1 MNHEY, CDR2 SVGAGI. Trimming removed 2 bases from V and 10 bases from J, with 15 bases in between. CDR3 length: 14 amino acids. The chain's CDR3 is CASSYTGNSYEQFF. The CDR3 bases are TGTGCCAGCAGTTACACGGGGAATAGCTACGAGCAGTTCTTC.

V usage is TRBV7-9 and J usage is TRBJ2-3; D gene ambiguous. V was shortened by 5 bases and J by 4 bases, with 10 bases between the two germline ends. Germline V gene data show CDR1 as SEHNR and CDR2 as FQNEAQ (reference sequence). The length of the CDR3 is 13 residues. CDR3 sequence (DNA): TGTGCCAGCAGCCGCAGGAGCGCAGATACGCAGTATTTT. It is translated as CASSRRSADTQYF.

This clonotype has more than one count but fewer than ten. The rearrangement uses TRBV7-6 and TRBJ2-5; TRBD1 might be the D (6 bases). There are 14 residues in the CDR3. Germline V CDR1 and CDR2: SGHVS, FNYEAQ. V was shortened by 0 bases and J by 7 bases, with 12 bases between the two germline ends. This chain's CDR3 is CASSLASQGWTQYF. In DNA form, the CDR3 reads TGTGCCAGCAGCTTAGCGTCTCAGGGGTGGACCCAGTACTTC.

The J gene is TRBJ1-1, the V gene TRBV5-1, with 8 bases matching TRBD1. Germline V gene sequence: CDR1 SGHRS, CDR2 YFSETQ. This CDR3 has 13 residues. Unmatched junction bases numbered 3, after V lost 4 bases and J lost 4 bases. CDR3 residues: CASSADRGTEAFF. DNA of the CDR3: TGCGCCAGCAGCGCCGACAGGGGCACTGAAGCTTTCTTT.

This clonotype occurred a few times. The CDR3: CAISDQGPYEQYF. CDR3 sequence (DNA): TGTGCCATCAGTGACCAGGGGCCCTACGAGCAGTACTTC. The rearrangement uses TRBV10-3 and TRBJ2-7, with D perhaps TRBD1 (6 bases). The CDR3 covers 13 residues. Germline assignment: CDR1 ENHRY and CDR2 SYGVKD. Trimming removed 3 bases from V and 2 bases from J, with 8 bases in between.

The chain joins TRBV10-3 to TRBJ2-3, with TRBD2 identical over 10 bases. Germline V gene lookup returns CDR1 ENHRY and CDR2 SYGVKD. Trimming removed 1 base from V and 1 base from J; junction bases left unmatched: 2. The CDR3 runs 16 residues. DNA for the CDR3: TGTGCCATCAGTGAGTACGGGACTAGCGGCACAGATACGCAGTATTTT. This sequence encodes CAISEYGTSGTDTQYF.

Worth noting for this clonotype: A much larger clonotype is one base distant, so this may be a read error. The rearrangement links TRBV2 to TRBJ2-3; 9 bases line up with TRBD2. The germline V gene encodes CDR1 SNHLY and CDR2 FYNNEI. The trim removed 5 bases at V and 5 bases at J, leaving 8 bases unmatched. The length of the CDR3 is 15 residues. The CDR3 sequence: CASSLSGRNEDTQYF. DNA of the CDR3: TGTGCCAGCAGTTTAAGCGGGAGGAATGAAGATACGCAGTATTTT.

This clonotype turned up a few times. For the CDR3, the DNA is TGCGCCAGCAGCCAAGGACTAGCGGGCTACGAGCAGTACTTC. Residues: CASSQGLAGYEQYF. The V gene is TRBV4-1, the J gene TRBJ2-7, with 10 nucleotides matching TRBD2. The CDR3 is 14 amino acids. Germline CDR1 is MGHRA and CDR2 is YSYEKL. V lost 1 base and J lost 3; bases outside the gene matches: 0.

This chain uses TRBV28 with TRBJ1-1; D possibly corresponds to TRBD1 (6 bases). This CDR3 comprises 14 residues. Germline loops: CDR1 MDHEN, CDR2 SYDVKM. Trimming removed 10 bases at V and 11 bases at J, with 26 bases between. The CDR3 protein is CATQASIQGHGAFF. Here the CDR3 DNA reads TGTGCCACCCAGGCCTCCATACAGGGCCATGGGGCTTTCTTT.

The chain recombines TRBV7-3 with TRBJ1-1, with D maybe TRBD1 (5 bases). The germline gives CDR1 SGHTA, CDR2 FQGTGA. The CDR3 is 13 amino acids. Trimming stripped 4 bases from V and 8 bases from J, with 14 bases between. This CDR3 is CASSSGTPREAFF. The CDR3 bases are TGTGCCAGCAGCTCGGGGACCCCTCGGGAAGCTTTCTTT.

The chain recombines TRBV20-1 with TRBJ2-3, with D possibly TRBD1 on 6 matching bases. This CDR3 comprises 15 residues. Per germline, CDR1 DFQATT and CDR2 SNEGSKA (reference sequence). Trimming pared 6 bases from V and 0 bases from J, leaving 16 bases between. CDR3 sequence: CSAGQRIASTDTQYF. For the CDR3, the DNA is TGCAGTGCCGGACAGCGCATAGCTAGCACAGATACGCAGTATTTT.

The CDR3 loop is CATSREGGPYEQYF. In DNA form, the CDR3 reads TGTGCCACCAGCAGAGAAGGGGGACCCTACGAGCAGTACTTC. The chain is built from TRBV15 and TRBJ2-7; TRBD1 might be the D (6 bases). Trimming removed 0 bases from V and 2 bases from J, with 8 bases in between. Germline-derived CDR1 and CDR2 are LNHNV and YYDKDF (reference sequence). This CDR3 region has 14 residues.